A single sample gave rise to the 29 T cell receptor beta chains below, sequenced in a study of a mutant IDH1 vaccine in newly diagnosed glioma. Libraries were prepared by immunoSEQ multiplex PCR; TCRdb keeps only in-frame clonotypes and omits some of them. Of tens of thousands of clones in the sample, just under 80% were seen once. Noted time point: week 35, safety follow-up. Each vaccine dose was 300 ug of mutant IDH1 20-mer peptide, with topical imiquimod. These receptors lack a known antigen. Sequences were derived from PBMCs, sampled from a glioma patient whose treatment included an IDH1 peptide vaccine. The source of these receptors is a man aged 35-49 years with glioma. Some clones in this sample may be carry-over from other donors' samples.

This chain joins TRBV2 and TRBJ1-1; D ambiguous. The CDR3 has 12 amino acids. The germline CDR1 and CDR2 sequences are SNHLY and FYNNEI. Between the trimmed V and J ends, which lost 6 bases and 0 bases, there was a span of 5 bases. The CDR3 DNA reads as TGTGCCAGCAGGGACCTGAACACTGAAGCTTTCTTT. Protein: CASRDLNTEAFF.

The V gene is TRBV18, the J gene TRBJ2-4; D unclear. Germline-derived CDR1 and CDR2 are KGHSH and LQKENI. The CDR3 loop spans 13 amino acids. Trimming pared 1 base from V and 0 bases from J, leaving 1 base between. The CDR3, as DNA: TGTGCCAGCTCACCACAAGCCAAAAACATTCAGTACTTC. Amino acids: CASSPQAKNIQYF.

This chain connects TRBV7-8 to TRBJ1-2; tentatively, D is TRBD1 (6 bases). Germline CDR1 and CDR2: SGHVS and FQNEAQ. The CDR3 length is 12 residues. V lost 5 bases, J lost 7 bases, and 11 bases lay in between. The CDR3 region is CASSRRGSGYTF. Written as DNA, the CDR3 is TGTGCCAGCAGCCGAAGGGGGTCTGGCTACACCTTC.

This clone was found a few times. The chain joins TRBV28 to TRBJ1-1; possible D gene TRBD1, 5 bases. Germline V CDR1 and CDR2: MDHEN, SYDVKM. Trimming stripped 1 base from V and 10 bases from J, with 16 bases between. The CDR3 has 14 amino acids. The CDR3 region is CASSLYKSTGGAFF. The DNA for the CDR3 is TGTGCCAGCAGTTTATATAAGTCGACTGGGGGAGCTTTCTTT.

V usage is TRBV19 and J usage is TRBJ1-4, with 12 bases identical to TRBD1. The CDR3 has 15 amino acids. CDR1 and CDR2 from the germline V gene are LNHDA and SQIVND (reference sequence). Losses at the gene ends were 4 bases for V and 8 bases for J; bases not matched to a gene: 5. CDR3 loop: CASSSWDRGLEKLFF. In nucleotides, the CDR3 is TGTGCCAGTAGTAGCTGGGACAGGGGGCTCGAAAAACTGTTTTTT.

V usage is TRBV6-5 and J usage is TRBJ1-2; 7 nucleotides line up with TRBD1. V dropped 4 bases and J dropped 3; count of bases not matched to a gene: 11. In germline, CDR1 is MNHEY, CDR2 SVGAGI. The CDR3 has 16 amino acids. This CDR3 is CASSSPRTGADYGYTF. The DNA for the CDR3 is TGTGCCAGCAGTTCCCCGCGCACAGGGGCGGACTATGGCTACACCTTC.

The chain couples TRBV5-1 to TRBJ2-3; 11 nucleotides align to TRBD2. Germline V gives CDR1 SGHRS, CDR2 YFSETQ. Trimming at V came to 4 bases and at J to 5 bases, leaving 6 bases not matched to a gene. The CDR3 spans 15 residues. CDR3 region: CASSLSGGAGDTQYF. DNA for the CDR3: TGCGCCAGCAGCCTTAGCGGGGGGGCTGGAGATACGCAGTATTTT.

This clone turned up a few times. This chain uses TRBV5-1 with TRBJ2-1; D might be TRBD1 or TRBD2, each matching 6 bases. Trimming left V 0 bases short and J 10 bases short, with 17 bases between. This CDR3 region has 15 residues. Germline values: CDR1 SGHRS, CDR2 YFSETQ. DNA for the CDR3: TGCGCCAGCAGCTTGGCCGCCGGACGGGGGCCGGAGCAGTTCTTC. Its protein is CASSLAAGRGPEQFF.

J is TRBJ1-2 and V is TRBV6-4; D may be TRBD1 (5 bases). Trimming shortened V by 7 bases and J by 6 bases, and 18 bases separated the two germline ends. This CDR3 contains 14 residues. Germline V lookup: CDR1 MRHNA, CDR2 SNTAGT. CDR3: CASKRQPENDGYTF. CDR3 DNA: TGTGCCAGCAAAAGACAGCCAGAAAACGATGGCTACACCTTC.

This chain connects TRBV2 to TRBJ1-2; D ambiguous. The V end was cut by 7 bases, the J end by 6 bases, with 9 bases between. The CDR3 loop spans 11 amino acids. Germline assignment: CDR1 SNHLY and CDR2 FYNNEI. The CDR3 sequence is CASTPEDGYTF. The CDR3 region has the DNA TGTGCCAGCACCCCAGAGGATGGCTACACCTTC.

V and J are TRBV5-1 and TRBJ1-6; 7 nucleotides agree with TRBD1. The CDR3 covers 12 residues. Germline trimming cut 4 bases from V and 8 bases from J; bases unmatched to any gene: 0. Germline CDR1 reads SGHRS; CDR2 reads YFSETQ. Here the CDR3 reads CASSQGDSPLHF. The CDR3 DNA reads TGCGCCAGCAGCCAGGGGGATTCACCCCTCCACTTT.

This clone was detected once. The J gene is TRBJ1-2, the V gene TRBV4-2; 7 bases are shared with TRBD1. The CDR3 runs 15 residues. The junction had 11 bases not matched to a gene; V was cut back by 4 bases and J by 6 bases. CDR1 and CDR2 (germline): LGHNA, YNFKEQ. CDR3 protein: CASSRRGADLDGYTF. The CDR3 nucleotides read TGTGCCAGCAGCCGCAGGGGGGCTGACTTAGATGGCTACACCTTC.

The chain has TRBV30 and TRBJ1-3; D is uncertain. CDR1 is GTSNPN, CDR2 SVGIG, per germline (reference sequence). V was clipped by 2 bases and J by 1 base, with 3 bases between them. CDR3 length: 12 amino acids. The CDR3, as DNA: TGTGCCTGGAGTATTTCTGGAAACACCATATATTTT. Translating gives CAWSISGNTIYF.

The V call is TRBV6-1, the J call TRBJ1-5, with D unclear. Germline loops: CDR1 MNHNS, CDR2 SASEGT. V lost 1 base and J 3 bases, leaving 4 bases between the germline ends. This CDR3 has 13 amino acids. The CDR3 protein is CASSEVPNQPQHF. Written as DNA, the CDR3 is TGTGCCAGCAGTGAAGTCCCCAATCAGCCCCAGCATTTT.

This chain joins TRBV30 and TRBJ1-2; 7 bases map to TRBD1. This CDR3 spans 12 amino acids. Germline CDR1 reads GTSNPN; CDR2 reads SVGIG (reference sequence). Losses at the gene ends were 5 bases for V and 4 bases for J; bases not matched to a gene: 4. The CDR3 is CAWAGGVYGYTF. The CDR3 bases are TGTGCCTGGGCAGGGGGTGTCTATGGCTACACCTTC.

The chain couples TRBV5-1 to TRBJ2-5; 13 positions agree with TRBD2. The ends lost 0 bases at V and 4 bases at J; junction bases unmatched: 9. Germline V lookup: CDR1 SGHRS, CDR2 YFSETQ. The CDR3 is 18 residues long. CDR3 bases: TGCGCCAGCAGCTTGGGGACTAGCGGGGGTAGAACGGGAGAGACCCAGTACTTC. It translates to CASSLGTSGGRTGETQYF.

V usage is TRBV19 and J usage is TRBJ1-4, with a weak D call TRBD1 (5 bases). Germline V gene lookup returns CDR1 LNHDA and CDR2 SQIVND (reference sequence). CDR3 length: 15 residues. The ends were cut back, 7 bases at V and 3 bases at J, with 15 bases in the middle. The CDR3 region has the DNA TGTGCCAGTACCCCAGGGCGAGGGGCTAATGAAAAACTGTTTTTT. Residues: CASTPGRGANEKLFF.

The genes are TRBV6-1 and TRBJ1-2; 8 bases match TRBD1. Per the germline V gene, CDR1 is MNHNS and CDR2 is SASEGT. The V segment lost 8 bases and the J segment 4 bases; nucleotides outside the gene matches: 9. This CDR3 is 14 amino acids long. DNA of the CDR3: TGTGCCAGCCACCGGACAGGGCAAATCTATGGCTACACCTTC. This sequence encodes CASHRTGQIYGYTF.

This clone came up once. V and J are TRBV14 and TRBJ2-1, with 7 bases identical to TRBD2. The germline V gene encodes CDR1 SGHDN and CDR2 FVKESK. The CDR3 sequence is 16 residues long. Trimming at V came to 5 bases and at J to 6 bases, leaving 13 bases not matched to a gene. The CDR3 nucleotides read TGTGCCAGCAGCTCTTTAATGTGGGGGGGGAGCAATGAGCAGTTCTTC. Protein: CASSSLMWGGSNEQFF.

The CDR3 loop is CASSPFNYGYTF. The CDR3 bases are TGTGCCAGCAGCCCTTTTAACTATGGCTACACCTTC. The V gene is TRBV5-4, the J gene TRBJ1-2; D not resolved. V was cut by 4 bases and J by 1 base, with 5 bases left in between. The CDR3 is 12 amino acids. Germline V gene sequence: CDR1 SGHNT, CDR2 YYREEE (reference sequence).

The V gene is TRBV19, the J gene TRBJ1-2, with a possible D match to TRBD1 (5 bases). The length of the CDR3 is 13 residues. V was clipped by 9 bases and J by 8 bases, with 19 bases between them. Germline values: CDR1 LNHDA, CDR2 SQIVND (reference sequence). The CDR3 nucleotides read TGTGCCAGCCGTCGGGACCTGTCTATGGGCTACACCTTC. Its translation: CASRRDLSMGYTF.

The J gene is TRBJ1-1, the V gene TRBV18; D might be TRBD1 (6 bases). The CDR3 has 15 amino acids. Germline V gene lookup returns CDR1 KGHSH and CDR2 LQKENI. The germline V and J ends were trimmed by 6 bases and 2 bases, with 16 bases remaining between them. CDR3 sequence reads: CASSLNGGSNTEAFF. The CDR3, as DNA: TGTGCCAGCTCCCTTAATGGGGGCAGCAACACTGAAGCTTTCTTT.

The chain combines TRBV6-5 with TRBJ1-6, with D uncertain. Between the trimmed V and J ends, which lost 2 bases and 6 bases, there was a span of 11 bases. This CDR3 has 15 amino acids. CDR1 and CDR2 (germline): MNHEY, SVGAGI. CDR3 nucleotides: TGTGCCAGCAGTTACATCGGACGGGCTAATTCACCCCTCCACTTT. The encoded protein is CASSYIGRANSPLHF.

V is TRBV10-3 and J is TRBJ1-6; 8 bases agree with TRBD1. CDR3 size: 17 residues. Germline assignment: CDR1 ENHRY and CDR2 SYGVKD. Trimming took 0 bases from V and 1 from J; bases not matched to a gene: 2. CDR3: CAISESDRDSYNSPLHF. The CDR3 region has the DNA TGTGCCATCAGTGAGTCGGACAGGGATTCCTATAATTCACCCCTCCACTTT.

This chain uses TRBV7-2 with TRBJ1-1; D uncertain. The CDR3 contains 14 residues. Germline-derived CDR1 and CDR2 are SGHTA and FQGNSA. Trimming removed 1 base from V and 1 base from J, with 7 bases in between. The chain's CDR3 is CASSLVWQNTEAFF. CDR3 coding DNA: TGTGCCAGCAGCTTAGTATGGCAGAACACTGAAGCTTTCTTT.

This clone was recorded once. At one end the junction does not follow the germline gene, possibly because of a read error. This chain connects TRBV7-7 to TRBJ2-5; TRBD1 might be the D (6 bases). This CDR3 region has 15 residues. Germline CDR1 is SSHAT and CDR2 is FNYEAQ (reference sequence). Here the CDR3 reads CASSWLQGPQETQYF. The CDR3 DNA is TGTGCTAGCAGCTGGTTACAGGGCCCCCAAGAGACCCAGTACTTC.

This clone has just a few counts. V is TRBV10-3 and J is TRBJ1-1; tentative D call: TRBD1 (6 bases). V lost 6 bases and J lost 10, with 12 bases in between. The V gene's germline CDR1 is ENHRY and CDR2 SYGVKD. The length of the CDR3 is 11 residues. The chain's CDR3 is CAIRGLQGAFF. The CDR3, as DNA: TGTGCCATCAGGGGGCTACAGGGAGCTTTCTTT.

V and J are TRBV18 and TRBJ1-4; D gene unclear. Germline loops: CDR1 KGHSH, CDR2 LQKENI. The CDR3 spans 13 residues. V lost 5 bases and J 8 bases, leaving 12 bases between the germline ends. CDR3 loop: CASSSRRQEKLFF. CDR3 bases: TGTGCCAGCTCAAGCAGACGGCAAGAAAAACTGTTTTTT. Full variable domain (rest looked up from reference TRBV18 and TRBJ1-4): NAGVMQNPRHLVRRRGQEARLRCSPMKGHSHVYWYRQLPEEGLKFMVYLQKENIIDESGMPKERFSAEFPKEGPSILRIQQVVRGDSAAYFCASSSRRQEKLFFGSGTQLSVL.

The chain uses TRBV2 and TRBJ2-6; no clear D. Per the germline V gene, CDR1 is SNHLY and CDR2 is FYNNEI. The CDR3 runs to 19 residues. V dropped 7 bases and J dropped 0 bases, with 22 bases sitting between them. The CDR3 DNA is TGTGCCAGCATTACAACCTCTACCCACCCCAACTCTGGGGCCAACGTCCTGACTTTC. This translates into CASITTSTHPNSGANVLTF.